The clone carrying this T cell receptor beta chain was picked up many times. The CDR3 is 15 amino acids. V lost 0 bases and J 5 bases, leaving 10 bases between the germline ends. CDR1 MNHEY and CDR2 SVGEGT come from the germline V gene. Researchers made TCR beta libraries by using iRepertoire HTBI primers and running Arm-PCR on CDR3 regions. MiXCR, run by TCRdb on the multiplex PCR reads, gives a single entry per CDR3 protein. The sample lists a few hundred thousand distinct CDR3 sequences, around a fifth occurring once. The data are from a study of regulatory T cells in long-lasting Graves disease. Documented time point: persistent/refractory GD, antithyroid drugs over 5 years with positive TRAb. From PBMCs, RNA was extracted and then used to make the TCR library.

The origin of this receptor is a female donor with Graves disease. Sequenced material: peripheral blood mononuclear cells (PBMCs), taken when the disease was refractory, from a patient treated with antithyroid drugs. The chain has TRBV6-2 or TRBV6-3 and TRBJ1-4; maybe TRBD1 (6 bases). In DNA, the CDR3 is TGTGCCAGCAGTTACTCGGCAGGGGAAAATGAAAAACTGTTTTTT. Its protein product is CASSYSAGENEKLFF.